One and the same sample provided the 27 T cell receptor beta chains below, sequenced in a study of T-cell reconstitution after alpha-beta-depleted transplantation in children. Preparing the TCRbeta library involved the use of unique molecular identifiers. TCRdb passed the PCR reads through MiXCR, listing each CDR3 protein once. Of some 440,000 distinct CDR3 sequences listed, under 20% are singletons. Sample: PBMCs, mostly from graft donor cells, taken 360 days after TCRalphabeta/CD19-depleted stem cell transplant. Receptors were obtained from a boy in the first two years of life who had a stem cell transplant for Wiskott-Aldrich syndrome, so the T cells may come from the graft donor.

The chain uses TRBV7-2 and TRBJ2-5; the match to TRBD1 covers 8 bases. Germline CDR1 SGHTA, CDR2 FQGNSA. The CDR3 runs 17 residues. With 0 bases clipped from V and 9 bases from J, the junction kept 15 bases outside the gene matches. The chain's CDR3 is CASSLAVSSGTGGAQYF. CDR3 in DNA: TGTGCCAGCAGCTTAGCGGTCTCTTCCGGGACAGGAGGGGCCCAGTACTTC.

In its sample, this clonotype was seen a few times. This rearrangement joins TRBV29-1 to TRBJ1-2, with D tentatively TRBD1 (6 bases). The CDR3 loop spans 14 amino acids. Trimming shortened V by 4 bases and J by 2 bases, and 14 bases separated the two germline ends. Germline lookup yields CDR1 SQVTM and CDR2 ANQGSEA. In DNA, the CDR3 is TGCAGCGTTGCCGAGGGACATCTAAACTATGGCTACACCTTC. It translates to CSVAEGHLNYGYTF.

The DNA for the CDR3 is TGTGCAACTAATGAAAAACTGTTTTTT. It is translated as CATNEKLFF. The rearrangement joins TRBV12-2 to TRBJ1-4. TRBV12-2 is recorded as a pseudogene. The CDR3 extends over 9 amino acids.

This clonotype was found a few times. DNA for the CDR3: TGCGCCAGCAGTGCGCGGGACTATCAAGAGACCCAGTACTTC. It encodes CASSARDYQETQYF. The J gene is TRBJ2-5, the V gene TRBV10-1, with 7 bases aligning to TRBD2. This CDR3 region has 14 residues. Germline CDR1 WNHNN, CDR2 SYGVQD (reference sequence). With V trimmed by 4 bases and J by 2 bases, 4 bases remained unmatched.

This clonotype has a handful of counts. This chain links TRBV6-5 with TRBJ2-1; no firm D call. V was trimmed by 0 bases and J by 10 bases, leaving 13 bases between them. In germline, CDR1 is MNHEY, CDR2 SVGAGI. The CDR3 has 14 residues. The CDR3 reads CASSYSLALDEQFF. CDR3 bases: TGTGCCAGCAGTTACTCGCTGGCCCTAGACGAGCAGTTCTTC.

This chain uses TRBV4-2 with TRBJ2-7; TRBD1 aligns across 9 bases. The CDR3 runs to 18 residues. Trimming cost V 1 base and J 3 bases; bases outside gene matches: 13. Germline V gene data show CDR1 as LGHNA and CDR2 as YNFKEQ. In DNA, the CDR3 is TGTGCCAGCAGCCAAGCTAGGATTTGGACAGGGGCGTACTACGAGCAGTACTTC. Translating it yields CASSQARIWTGAYYEQYF.

This chain uses TRBV10-2 with TRBJ2-7; possibly TRBD2 for D (5 bases). Between the trimmed V and J ends, which lost 4 bases and 3 bases, there was a span of 13 bases. Germline V CDR1 and CDR2: WSHSY, SAAADI. The CDR3 length is 14 residues. The CDR3 sequence: CASSGENTHYEQYF. CDR3 nucleotide sequence: TGCGCCAGCAGTGGGGAGAACACCCACTACGAGCAGTACTTC.

This clonotype was detected ten times or more. The chain links TRBV24-1 to TRBJ2-1, with 9 bases that match TRBD1. Germline V gene sequence: CDR1 KGHDR, CDR2 SFDVKD. The CDR3 covers 14 residues. Trimming took 7 bases from V and 6 from J; bases not matched to a gene: 6. CDR3 DNA: TGTGCCACCAGCGGGACAGGGTACCGCAATGAGCAGTTCTTC. Translated, it gives CATSGTGYRNEQFF.

The rearrangement joins TRBV15 to TRBJ2-3, with TRBD2 matching 9 bases. This CDR3 is 17 amino acids long. The trim removed 1 base at V and 1 base at J, leaving 6 bases unmatched. Germline V lookup: CDR1 LNHNV, CDR2 YYDKDF (reference sequence). CDR3 in DNA: TGTGCCACCAGCAGAGCCGCGGGAGGGCCAGGCACAGATACGCAGTATTTT. It specifies CATSRAAGGPGTDTQYF.

V usage is TRBV29-1 and J usage is TRBJ2-7, with D perhaps matching TRBD2 (5 bases). This CDR3 contains 12 residues. Germline V gives CDR1 SQVTM, CDR2 ANQGSEA. The V end was cut by 4 bases, the J end by 0 bases, with 7 bases between. In nucleotides, the CDR3 is TGCAGCGTTGCCGGGAACTCCTACGAGCAGTACTTC. It is translated as CSVAGNSYEQYF.

The chain combines TRBV12-3 or TRBV12-4 with TRBJ1-6; the D gene is possibly TRBD1 (5 bases). CDR3 length equals 13 residues. Deletions cut 7 bases from V and 8 bases from J, with 12 bases between. For the CDR3, the DNA is TGTGCCAGCACCCTTACGGGGGATTCACCCCTCCACTTT. It translates to CASTLTGDSPLHF.

The J gene is TRBJ2-1, the V gene TRBV19; 7 bases map to TRBD1. This CDR3 contains 14 residues. Trimming at V came to 3 bases and at J to 5 bases, leaving 4 bases not matched to a gene. Germline V gene lookup returns CDR1 LNHDA and CDR2 SQIVND (reference sequence). The CDR3 region is CASSIRTGNNEQFF. CDR3 nucleotide sequence: TGTGCCAGTAGTATCAGGACAGGTAACAATGAGCAGTTCTTC.

This clonotype came up a few times. This chain joins TRBV5-1 and TRBJ2-3; D perhaps matches TRBD2 (6 bases). The CDR3 consists of 16 residues. Trimming took 6 bases from V and 6 from J, leaving 23 bases between them. Germline V gene sequence: CDR1 SGHRS, CDR2 YFSETQ. Written as DNA, the CDR3 is TGCGCCAGCAAACCCCGGAGGGAGAGGCAGCGGGATACGCAGTATTTT. This codes for CASKPRRERQRDTQYF.

The rearrangement uses TRBV29-1 and TRBJ1-1; no clear D. This CDR3 has 11 amino acids. CDR1 and CDR2 (germline): SQVTM, ANQGSEA. V lost 1 base and J 8 bases, leaving 8 bases between the germline ends. The CDR3, as DNA: TGCAGCGTTGAAGGTAGCAGGGAAGCTTTCTTT. It is translated as CSVEGSREAFF. The full variable domain, rest sourced from reference TRBV29-1 and TRBJ1-1, is SAVISQKPSRDICQRGTSLTIQCQVDSQVTMMFWYRQQPGQSLTLIATANQGSEATYESGFVIDKFPISRPNLTFSTLTVSNMSPEDSSIYLCSVEGSREAFFGQGTRLTVV.

There are a few counts of this clonotype. The chain joins TRBV29-1 to TRBJ2-1; tentative D call: TRBD1 (5 bases). The CDR3 contains 11 residues. V gave up 3 bases and J gave up 10 bases, with 10 bases separating them. Germline V gene data show CDR1 as SQVTM and CDR2 as ANQGSEA. Here the CDR3 reads CSVDTPGEQFF. As DNA, the CDR3 is TGCAGCGTTGACACCCCAGGGGAGCAGTTCTTC.

The chain has TRBV20-1 and TRBJ1-2; D unclear. Trimming took 1 base from V and 2 from J, leaving 17 bases between them. Germline assignment: CDR1 DFQATT and CDR2 SNEGSKA (reference sequence). This CDR3 spans 16 amino acids. CDR3 residues: CSARVRDAGRNYGYTF. The CDR3 DNA follows: TGCAGTGCTAGAGTTAGAGATGCCGGGAGAAACTATGGCTACACCTTC.

This clonotype was observed at least ten times. The chain combines TRBV6-1 with TRBJ2-5; D unresolved. This CDR3 comprises 13 residues. CDR1 and CDR2 from the germline V gene are MNHNS and SASEGT. The V gene lost 6 bases and the J gene lost 2 bases, with 10 bases spanning the gap. The CDR3 sequence: CASSGQIQETQYF. In nucleotides, the CDR3 is TGTGCCAGCAGCGGGCAGATTCAAGAGACCCAGTACTTC.

The chain carries TRBV29-1 and TRBJ2-3; D gene ambiguous. The CDR3 extends over 14 amino acids. Germline V gene sequence: CDR1 SQVTM, CDR2 ANQGSEA. Trimming left V 4 bases short and J 1 base short, with 12 bases between. CDR3 DNA sequence: TGCAGCGTTGGGCTGAGACGGGGCACAGATACGCAGTATTTT. As protein: CSVGLRRGTDTQYF.

This clonotype was seen a handful of times. The gene calls are TRBV4-3 and TRBJ1-2; tentative D call: TRBD1 (5 bases). Germline assignment: CDR1 LGHNA and CDR2 YSLEER. This CDR3 comprises 14 residues. V was trimmed by 3 bases and J by 2 bases, leaving 10 bases between them. This chain's CDR3 is CASSHKTDNYGYTF. For the CDR3, the DNA is TGCGCCAGCAGCCACAAGACAGACAACTATGGCTACACCTTC.

This clonotype has only a few counts. CDR3 residues: CASSFTLGTDTQYF. DNA of the CDR3: TGCGCCAGCAGCTTCACACTTGGCACAGATACGCAGTATTTT. The V gene is TRBV5-1, the J gene TRBJ2-3; D gene ambiguous. Germline V lookup: CDR1 SGHRS, CDR2 YFSETQ. The CDR3 is made up of 14 amino acids. Trimming pared 2 bases from V and 1 base from J, leaving 8 bases between.

This clonotype showed up just a few times. The chain joins TRBV9 to TRBJ2-7, with D unresolved. V was clipped by 3 bases and J by 0 bases, with 13 bases between them. The CDR3 is 15 amino acids. Germline V gives CDR1 SGDLS, CDR2 YYNGEE. DNA of the CDR3: TGTGCCAGCAGCGCGGCCTCCTCATTCTCCTACGAGCAGTACTTC. Protein: CASSAASSFSYEQYF.

This sequence joins TRBV10-3 and TRBJ2-2; D is perhaps TRBD2 (5 bases). CDR3 length equals 20 residues. Trimming pared 0 bases from V and 1 base from J, leaving 21 bases between. Germline V lookup: CDR1 ENHRY, CDR2 SYGVKD. This CDR3 reads CAISESTARLVRGNTGELFF. In DNA, the CDR3 is TGTGCCATCAGTGAGTCGACGGCTAGATTGGTTCGGGGGAACACCGGGGAGCTGTTTTTT.

CDR3 nucleotides: TGTGCCAGCAGTTTCGCGGGAGGGCCGGGGGAGACCCAGTACTTC. Translating it yields CASSFAGGPGETQYF. This rearrangement joins TRBV12-3 or TRBV12-4 to TRBJ2-5; TRBD2 matches at 9 bases. CDR3 size: 15 residues. The J segment lost 5 bases and the V segment lost 3 bases, leaving 7 bases of the junction unmatched.

The chain employs TRBV15 and TRBJ2-5; 11 positions agree with TRBD2. The CDR3 loop spans 18 amino acids. V lost 5 bases, J lost 4 bases, and 15 bases stayed unmatched. Looked up from germline, CDR1 is LNHNV and CDR2 is YYDKDF (reference sequence). The CDR3 DNA is TGTGCCACCAGCGAACTCGCATTTAGCGGGAGGGCTCGAGAGACCCAGTACTTC. This sequence encodes CATSELAFSGRARETQYF.

V and J are TRBV5-1 and TRBJ2-5; TRBD2 is a possible D gene (5 bases). Germline V gene data show CDR1 as SGHRS and CDR2 as YFSETQ. CDR3 size: 16 residues. With 4 bases removed from V and 2 bases from J, the gap between germline ends came to 18 bases. CDR3 sequence reads: CASSQRLVLAQETQYF. CDR3 DNA sequence: TGCGCCAGCAGCCAGCGTCTGGTTTTAGCGCAAGAGACCCAGTACTTC.

This clonotype showed up many times. V gene TRBV20-1 combines with J gene TRBJ2-1; D is unclear. The length of the CDR3 is 16 residues. The V end was cut by 0 bases, the J end by 0 bases, with 12 bases between. CDR1 and CDR2 (germline): DFQATT, SNEGSKA (reference sequence). DNA for the CDR3: TGCAGTGCTAGAGACAACAGCGTTTTCTCCTACAATGAGCAGTTCTTC. Translating gives CSARDNSVFSYNEQFF.

This clonotype has more than one count but fewer than ten. This sequence joins TRBV6-1 and TRBJ1-3; 7 positions match TRBD1. The CDR3 length is 15 residues. The V and J ends lost 6 bases and 4 bases, in that order; junction bases with no gene match: 9. Germline V lookup: CDR1 MNHNS, CDR2 SASEGT. The CDR3: CASRVTGTAGNTIYF. Here the CDR3 DNA reads TGTGCCAGCAGAGTTACCGGGACAGCAGGAAACACCATATATTTT.